The clone carrying this T cell receptor (beta chain) was observed once. Its antigen is unidentified. The sample originates from a study of shared clonotypes between healthy human individuals. Study-level background: A donor's plate count was three for CD4 naive and three for CD4 memory; CD8 naive had two and CD8 memory one.

Division of CD4+ cells produced a CD45RA+ naive subset and a CD45RA-negative memory subset. Here immunoSEQ multiplex PCR was the method, and the copy in TCRdb shows in-frame clones only, minus some. The sample has about 2.3 million clones; around 90% are singletons. Whole-study findings and limits: Represented diversity, genetic and exposure-history alike, was limited by few donors.

The TCR sequence derives from a man aged 18 to 35 in good health. Some clones in this sample may be carry-over from other donors' samples. Sequenced sample: naive CD4+ T cells from PBMCs. Stated subset: CD45RA+ positively selected.

DNA of the CDR3: TGCAGCGTTGAAGGTTTAATAGGGCTAGCGGAAACTCGAGGATCCTACAATGAGCAGTTCTTC. Its translation is CSVEGLIGLAETRGSYNEQFF. The chain joins TRBV29-1 to TRBJ2-1, with 7 bases lining up with TRBD2. The junction had 22 bases not matched to a gene; V was cut back by 1 base and J by 1 base. The CDR3 spans 21 residues. Germline V gives CDR1 SQVTM, CDR2 ANQGSEA.